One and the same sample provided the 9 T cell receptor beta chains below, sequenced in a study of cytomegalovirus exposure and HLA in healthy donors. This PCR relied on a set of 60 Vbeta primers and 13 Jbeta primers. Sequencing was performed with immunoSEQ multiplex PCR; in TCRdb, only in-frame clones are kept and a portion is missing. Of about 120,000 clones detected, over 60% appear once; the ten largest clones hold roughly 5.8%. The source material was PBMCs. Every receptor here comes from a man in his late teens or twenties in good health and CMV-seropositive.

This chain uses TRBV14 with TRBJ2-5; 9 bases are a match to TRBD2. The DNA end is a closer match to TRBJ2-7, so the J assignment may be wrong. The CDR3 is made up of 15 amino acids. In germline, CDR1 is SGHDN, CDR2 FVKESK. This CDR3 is CASSQGRGGSYEQYF. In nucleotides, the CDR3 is TGTGCCAGCAGCCAAGGGCGGGGGGGCTCCTACGAGCAGTACTTC.

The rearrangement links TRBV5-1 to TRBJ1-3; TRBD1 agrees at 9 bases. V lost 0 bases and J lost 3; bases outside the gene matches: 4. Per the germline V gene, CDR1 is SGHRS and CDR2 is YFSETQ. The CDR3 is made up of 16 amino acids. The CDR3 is CASSLGTGEFGNTIYF. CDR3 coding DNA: TGCGCCAGCAGCTTGGGGACAGGGGAATTTGGAAACACCATATATTTT.

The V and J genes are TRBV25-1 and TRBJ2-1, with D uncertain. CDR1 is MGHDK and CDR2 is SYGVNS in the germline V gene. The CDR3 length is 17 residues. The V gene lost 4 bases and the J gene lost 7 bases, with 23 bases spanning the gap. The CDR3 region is CASSVNLDVAAVNEQFF. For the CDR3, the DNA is TGTGCCAGCAGTGTAAACCTAGACGTCGCGGCAGTAAATGAGCAGTTCTTC.

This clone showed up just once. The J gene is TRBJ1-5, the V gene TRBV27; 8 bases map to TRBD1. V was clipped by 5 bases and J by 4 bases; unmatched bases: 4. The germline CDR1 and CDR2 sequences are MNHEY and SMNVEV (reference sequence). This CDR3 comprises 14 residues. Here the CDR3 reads CASSPGQANQPQHF. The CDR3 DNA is TGTGCCAGCAGTCCGGGACAGGCGAATCAGCCCCAGCATTTT.

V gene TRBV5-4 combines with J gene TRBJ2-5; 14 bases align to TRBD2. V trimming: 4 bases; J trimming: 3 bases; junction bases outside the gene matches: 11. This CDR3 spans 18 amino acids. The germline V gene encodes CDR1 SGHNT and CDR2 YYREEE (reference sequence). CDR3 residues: CASSPRLAGGPPKETQYF. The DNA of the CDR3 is TGTGCCAGCAGCCCCAGACTAGCGGGGGGGCCTCCTAAAGAGACCCAGTACTTC.

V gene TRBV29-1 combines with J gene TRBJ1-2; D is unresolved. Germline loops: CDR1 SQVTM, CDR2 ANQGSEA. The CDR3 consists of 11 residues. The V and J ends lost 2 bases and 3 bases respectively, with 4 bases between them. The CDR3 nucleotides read TGCAGCGTTGAATCGGACTATGGCTACACCTTC. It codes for CSVESDYGYTF.

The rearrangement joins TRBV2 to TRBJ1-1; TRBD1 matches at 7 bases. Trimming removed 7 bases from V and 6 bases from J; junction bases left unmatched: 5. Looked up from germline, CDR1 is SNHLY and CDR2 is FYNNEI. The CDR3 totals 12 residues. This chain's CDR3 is CASKRQGPEAFF. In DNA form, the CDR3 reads TGTGCCAGCAAGCGACAGGGCCCTGAAGCTTTCTTT.

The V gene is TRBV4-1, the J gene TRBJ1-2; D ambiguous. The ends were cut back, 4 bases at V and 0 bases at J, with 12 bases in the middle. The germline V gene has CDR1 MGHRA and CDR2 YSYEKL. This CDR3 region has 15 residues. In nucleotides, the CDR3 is TGCGCCAGCAGCCCAGGACCGGGAGCTAACTATGGCTACACCTTC. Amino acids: CASSPGPGANYGYTF.

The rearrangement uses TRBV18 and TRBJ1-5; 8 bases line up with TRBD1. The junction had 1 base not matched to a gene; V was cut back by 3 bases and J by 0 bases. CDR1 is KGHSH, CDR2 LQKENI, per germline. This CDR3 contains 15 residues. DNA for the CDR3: TGTGCCAGCTCACCGGACAGGGATAGCAATCAGCCCCAGCATTTT. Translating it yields CASSPDRDSNQPQHF.